Below, 10 T cell receptor beta chains from the same sample are listed, as sequenced in a study of OX40 agonist ivuxolimab in advanced cancers. TCRdb keeps only in-frame clones here, not all; method: immunoSEQ multiplex PCR. The sample consists of around 67,000 clones, approximately 81% of them appearing once. Source: CD4+ or CD8+ T cells sorted from blood, taken in a trial of the OX40 agonist ivuxolimab. The receptors stem from an adult with an advanced solid tumor such as melanoma, head and neck, liver or kidney cancer.

This chain links TRBV6-5 with TRBJ2-1; TRBD2 matches 9 bases. CDR3 length: 13 amino acids. With 7 bases clipped from V and 9 bases from J, the junction kept 7 bases outside the gene matches. Germline V CDR1 and CDR2: MNHEY, SVGAGI. DNA of the CDR3: TGTGCCAGCATCCTATCAGCGGGAGGTGAGCAGTTCTTC. This encodes CASILSAGGEQFF.

This chain connects TRBV6-1 to TRBJ2-2; D is tentatively TRBD1 or TRBD2 (6 bases each). The CDR3 runs 15 residues. Germline CDR1 and CDR2: MNHNS and SASEGT. The V end was cut by 2 bases, the J end by 4 bases, with 11 bases between. CDR3 bases: TGTGCCAGCAGTGAACGGGGGCGCGGCACCGGGGAGCTGTTTTTT. This translates into CASSERGRGTGELFF.

This chain links TRBV2 with TRBJ1-2; tentatively, D is TRBD1 (5 bases). The CDR3 extends over 14 amino acids. The germline gives CDR1 SNHLY, CDR2 FYNNEI. Deletions cut 6 bases from V and 8 bases from J, with 19 bases between. For the CDR3, the DNA is TGTGCCAGCAGGAGGGGTGCCAACGCGCGGGGCTACACCTTC. The encoded protein is CASRRGANARGYTF.

The chain uses TRBV9 and TRBJ1-5, with D maybe TRBD1 (5 bases). The V and J ends lost 4 bases and 0 bases respectively, with 17 bases between them. CDR1 and CDR2 (germline): SGDLS, YYNGEE. The CDR3 loop spans 17 amino acids. The CDR3 here is CASSPFRRGHSNQPQHF. In DNA form, the CDR3 reads TGTGCCAGCAGCCCCTTCAGGAGGGGCCATAGCAATCAGCCCCAGCATTTT. Based on the CDR3 plus reference TRBV9 and TRBJ1-5, the full variable domain is DSGVTQTPKHLITATGQRVTLRCSPRSGDLSVYWYQQSLDQGLQFLIQYYNGEERAKGNILERFSAQQFPDLHSELNLSSLELGDSALYFCASSPFRRGHSNQPQHFGDGTRLSIL.

The chain links TRBV6-1 to TRBJ2-7, with 7 positions matching TRBD2. This CDR3 is built from 12 residues. The V gene end was trimmed by 10 bases and the J gene end by 9 bases; junction bases not matched to a gene: 12. Germline V gives CDR1 MNHNS, CDR2 SASEGT. This CDR3 reads CATTSTSEVQYF. CDR3 DNA sequence: TGTGCCACCACCTCTACTAGCGAGGTGCAGTACTTC.

The chain couples TRBV18 to TRBJ2-3; D remains ambiguous. With 2 bases removed from V and 4 bases from J, the gap between germline ends came to 7 bases. There are 13 residues in the CDR3. Germline V gene data show CDR1 as KGHSH and CDR2 as LQKENI. CDR3 sequence (DNA): TGTGCCAGCTCACCAAACGGTGCAGATACGCAGTATTTT. Translated, it gives CASSPNGADTQYF.

The rearrangement joins TRBV28 to TRBJ1-2; D remains ambiguous. V shed 1 base and J shed 1 base, with 4 bases lying between them. CDR1 and CDR2 (germline): MDHEN, SYDVKM. CDR3 length: 13 amino acids. CDR3 coding DNA: TGTGCCAGCAGTTTATTCGATAACTATGGCTACACCTTC. As protein: CASSLFDNYGYTF.

The gene calls are TRBV7-2 and TRBJ2-3, with 10 nucleotides matching TRBD2. With V trimmed by 8 bases and J by 5 bases, 10 bases remained unmatched. Germline V CDR1 and CDR2: SGHTA, FQGNSA. This CDR3 is 15 amino acids long. The CDR3 bases are TGTGCCAGCGAAAGCGGGAGGGCCGATAGAGATACGCAGTATTTT. Protein sequence: CASESGRADRDTQYF.

This clone has just one count. The genes are TRBV10-3 and TRBJ1-1; 9 nucleotides match TRBD1. Germline loops: CDR1 ENHRY, CDR2 SYGVKD. J gave up 3 bases and V 7 bases, and 9 bases lay outside the gene matches. This CDR3 contains 15 residues. CDR3 region: CAITAADRGDTEAFF. As DNA, the CDR3 is TGTGCCATCACCGCTGCAGACAGGGGGGACACTGAAGCTTTCTTT.

The CDR3 loop reads CASSLGGAPTTEAFF. In DNA form, the CDR3 reads TGCGCCAGCAGCTTGGGTGGGGCGCCAACGACTGAAGCTTTCTTT. The genes are TRBV5-1 and TRBJ1-1; D perhaps matches TRBD1 (5 bases). The CDR3 length is 15 residues. V lost 0 bases and J lost 5, with 14 bases in between. The germline V gene encodes CDR1 SGHRS and CDR2 YFSETQ. Combining the CDR3 with reference TRBV5-1 and TRBJ1-1 gives the whole variable domain KAGVTQTPRYLIKTRGQQVTLSCSPISGHRSVSWYQQTPGQGLQFLFEYFSETQRNKGNFPGRFSGRQFSNSRSEMNVSTLELGDSALYLCASSLGGAPTTEAFFGQGTRLTVV.